One and the same sample provided the 30 T cell receptor beta chains below, sequenced in a study of T cell clonotyping in hematopoietic cell transplantation. Time point reported: recipient sample about 28 days before transplant, after cytoreduction. Only in-frame clones appear in the TCRdb table, and some are missing; sequencing was by immunoSEQ multiplex PCR. The sample has around 26,000 clones; roughly 84% are singletons. The source was peripheral blood mononuclear cells, collected before stem cell transplant. The receptors derive from a middle-aged man with acute myeloid leukemia. Some clones in this sample may be carry-over from other donors' samples.

The V call is TRBV5-1, the J call TRBJ2-1; 9 nucleotides agree with TRBD2. The CDR3 is 16 residues long. Germline-derived CDR1 and CDR2 are SGHRS and YFSETQ. J lost 4 bases, V lost 2 bases, and 7 bases had no gene match. The CDR3 bases are TGCGCCAGCAGCTTAATAGCGGGAGAGGGGTACAATGAGCAGTTCTTC. Its protein is CASSLIAGEGYNEQFF.

This rearrangement joins TRBV7-3 to TRBJ2-2; D may be TRBD1 (5 bases). CDR1 and CDR2 (germline): SGHTA, FQGTGA. The CDR3 has 15 amino acids. The V end was cut by 5 bases, the J end by 3 bases, with 13 bases between. The CDR3 nucleotides are TGTGCCAGCAGCCCCGCCAGGGCTGACACCGGGGAGCTGTTTTTT. As protein: CASSPARADTGELFF.

The rearrangement joins TRBV25-1 to TRBJ1-2; D gene ambiguous. Germline CDR1 reads MGHDK; CDR2 reads SYGVNS. CDR3 size: 13 residues. The V gene lost 5 bases and the J gene lost 0 bases, with 7 bases spanning the gap. CDR3 nucleotide sequence: TGTGCCAGCAGTCTAGGCACTAACTATGGCTACACCTTC. Its translation is CASSLGTNYGYTF.

This clone was counted only a few times. The chain combines TRBV11-3 with TRBJ2-1; 7 nucleotides align to TRBD2. V shed 5 bases and J 4 bases; nucleotides not matched to a gene: 8. CDR3 length: 15 amino acids. The germline V gene encodes CDR1 SGHNT and CDR2 YENEEA. CDR3 in DNA: TGTGCCAGCAGCCGGGGGGACTTGGTATACAATGAGCAGTTCTTC. Residues: CASSRGDLVYNEQFF.

The rearrangement links TRBV11-3 to TRBJ1-5; 8 bases match TRBD1. CDR3 length: 15 residues. Germline V CDR1 and CDR2: SGHNT, YENEEA. Trimming at V came to 6 bases and at J to 0 bases, leaving 4 bases not matched to a gene. CDR3 sequence reads: CASSGGQGSNQPQHF. The DNA of the CDR3 is TGTGCCAGCAGTGGAGGACAGGGTAGCAATCAGCCCCAGCATTTT.

The chain couples TRBV6-1 to TRBJ1-5; 9 bases fit TRBD1. V was pared by 7 bases and J by 9 bases, with 10 bases of the junction left unmatched. The CDR3 has 14 amino acids. From germline, CDR1 is MNHNS and CDR2 SASEGT. This CDR3 is CASIDRGNGRPQHF. The CDR3 bases are TGTGCCAGCATTGACAGGGGGAACGGGCGGCCCCAGCATTTT.

This chain uses TRBV6-1 with TRBJ2-2; 11 bases agree with TRBD1. Germline V gene data show CDR1 as MNHNS and CDR2 as SASEGT. The CDR3 consists of 15 residues. Unmatched junction bases numbered 7, after V lost 6 bases and J lost 7 bases. The CDR3 region is CASRSRDRGFGELFF. CDR3 sequence (DNA): TGTGCCAGCAGGAGCCGGGACAGGGGGTTCGGGGAGCTGTTTTTT.

The rearrangement links TRBV6-5 to TRBJ2-3; D is possibly TRBD1 or TRBD2 (5 bases each). Trimming cost V 0 bases and J 2 bases, with 9 bases left between them. Looked up from germline, CDR1 is MNHEY and CDR2 is SVGAGI. The CDR3 runs to 15 residues. The CDR3 DNA follows: TGTGCCAGCAGTTACTCACCAGGGACCACAGATACGCAGTATTTT. It specifies CASSYSPGTTDTQYF.

The rearrangement joins TRBV9 to TRBJ2-1, with 7 nucleotides matching TRBD1. The CDR3 runs to 16 residues. Looked up from germline, CDR1 is SGDLS and CDR2 is YYNGEE. V was clipped by 4 bases and J by 0 bases; unmatched bases: 7. The CDR3 region has the DNA TGTGCCAGCAGCCCACAGGGGCTCAGCTCCTACAATGAGCAGTTCTTC. Protein sequence: CASSPQGLSSYNEQFF.

This clone was counted only a few times. The rearrangement uses TRBV7-6 and TRBJ1-5, with TRBD1 matching over 8 bases. From germline, CDR1 is SGHVS and CDR2 FNYEAQ. V lost 5 bases, J lost 2 bases, and 2 bases stayed unmatched. This CDR3 has 14 amino acids. The CDR3 region is CASSQTGGNQPQHF. CDR3 nucleotide sequence: TGTGCCAGCAGCCAGACAGGGGGCAATCAGCCCCAGCATTTT.

There are a few counts of this clone. The chain has TRBV6-4 and TRBJ2-7; no clear D. The CDR3 has 11 amino acids. Deletions cut 4 bases from V and 5 bases from J, with 6 bases between. Germline CDR1 is MRHNA and CDR2 is SNTAGT. Here the CDR3 DNA reads TGTGCCAGCAGTGGTAGGGACGAGCAGTACTTC. This translates into CASSGRDEQYF.

V and J are TRBV15 and TRBJ2-3; 7 bases are a match to TRBD1. Germline V lookup: CDR1 LNHNV, CDR2 YYDKDF (reference sequence). V was pared by 6 bases and J by 2 bases, with 8 bases of the junction left unmatched. The CDR3 contains 15 residues. This CDR3 is CATSHDREYTDTQYF. In DNA form, the CDR3 reads TGTGCCACCAGTCACGACAGGGAGTACACAGATACGCAGTATTTT.

The chain employs TRBV6-1 and TRBJ1-2, with D possibly TRBD1 on 5 matching bases. Germline CDR1 is MNHNS and CDR2 is SASEGT. V gave up 2 bases and J gave up 4 bases, with 14 bases separating them. This CDR3 contains 15 residues. In DNA, the CDR3 is TGTGCCAGCAGTGAAAGACGGGGGTTGGGCTATGGCTACACCTTC. Translation gives CASSERRGLGYGYTF.

The chain has TRBV4-3 and TRBJ1-6; 7 positions match TRBD1. V lost 6 bases and J lost 5; bases outside the gene matches: 10. Germline lookup yields CDR1 LGHNA and CDR2 YSLEER. There are 16 residues in the CDR3. The DNA for the CDR3 is TGCGCCAGCAGTCCGGCTGACAGGGTGAATAATTCACCCCTCCACTTT. As protein: CASSPADRVNNSPLHF.

The chain recombines TRBV19 with TRBJ1-6; a weak D match, TRBD1 (6 bases). Germline V CDR1 and CDR2: LNHDA, SQIVND (reference sequence). The CDR3 covers 12 residues. V was clipped by 8 bases and J by 10 bases, with 12 bases between them. The CDR3 spells CASRRGGSPLHF. Written as DNA, the CDR3 is TGTGCCAGTCGCAGAGGGGGGTCACCCCTCCACTTT.

The V gene is TRBV6-5, the J gene TRBJ1-2; 10 nucleotides line up with TRBD1. The J segment lost 6 bases and the V segment lost 2 bases, leaving 6 bases of the junction unmatched. The germline V gene encodes CDR1 MNHEY and CDR2 SVGAGI. The CDR3 is 15 amino acids. The CDR3 nucleotides are TGTGCCAGCAGTTACCGGGACAGGGGAAGCGATGGCTACACCTTC. The encoded protein is CASSYRDRGSDGYTF.

J is TRBJ1-2 and V is TRBV29-1, with D tentatively TRBD1 (5 bases). This CDR3 is 14 amino acids long. Germline CDR1 reads SQVTM; CDR2 reads ANQGSEA. Trimming shortened V by 6 bases and J by 6 bases, and 20 bases separated the two germline ends. The CDR3 is CSVGVGGGVNGYTF. CDR3 nucleotides: TGCAGCGTGGGCGTCGGTGGAGGGGTGAATGGCTACACCTTC.

The sample holds one count of this clone. This chain links TRBV19 with TRBJ2-1; the match to TRBD2 covers 7 bases. The CDR3 runs to 16 residues. V shed 6 bases and J 3 bases; nucleotides not matched to a gene: 11. CDR1 and CDR2 from the germline V gene are LNHDA and SQIVND (reference sequence). In DNA form, the CDR3 reads TGTGCCAGTAGCCCTTGGAGCGGGACCTACTACAATGAGCAGTTCTTC. Amino acids: CASSPWSGTYYNEQFF.

This sequence joins TRBV7-2 and TRBJ1-2; perhaps TRBD1 as D (6 bases). V was clipped by 2 bases and J by 2 bases, with 15 bases between them. Germline-derived CDR1 and CDR2 are SGHTA and FQGNSA. This CDR3 has 16 amino acids. CDR3 nucleotide sequence: TGTGCCAGCAGCTTAAATCCTGCTACAGGGAACTATGGCTACACCTTC. Translation gives CASSLNPATGNYGYTF.

V and J are TRBV30 and TRBJ1-5, with TRBD1 matching over 7 bases. J was trimmed by 1 base and V by 0 bases; bases with no gene match: 6. Per the germline V gene, CDR1 is GTSNPN and CDR2 is SVGIG (reference sequence). The CDR3 loop spans 16 amino acids. CDR3 amino acids: CAWSVRAGGSNQPQHF. The CDR3 DNA reads TGTGCCTGGAGTGTACGGGCAGGGGGAAGCAATCAGCCCCAGCATTTT.

This clone was counted a single time. The gene calls are TRBV7-2 and TRBJ2-1; D is unclear. The V gene's germline CDR1 is SGHTA and CDR2 FQGNSA. The CDR3 extends over 16 amino acids. The V gene lost 5 bases and the J gene lost 5 bases, with 19 bases spanning the gap. This CDR3 reads CASSLSVPTPNNEQFF. The CDR3 region has the DNA TGTGCCAGCAGCCTAAGCGTCCCTACCCCAAACAATGAGCAGTTCTTC.

The CDR3 sequence is CASSTSRLETQYF. In DNA form, the CDR3 reads TGTGCCAGCAGCACCTCTAGATTGGAGACCCAGTACTTC. The genes are TRBV7-2 and TRBJ2-5; D call uncertain. The CDR3 is 13 residues long. V was pared by 5 bases and J by 5 bases, with 12 bases between. The germline V gene has CDR1 SGHTA and CDR2 FQGNSA.

The chain joins TRBV5-1 to TRBJ2-5; 9 bases align to TRBD1. Germline CDR1 reads SGHRS; CDR2 reads YFSETQ. The CDR3 loop spans 16 amino acids. The J segment lost 4 bases and the V segment lost 0 bases, leaving 7 bases of the junction unmatched. DNA of the CDR3: TGCGCCAGCAGCTTGGAACAGGGGGCGCGTATAGAGACCCAGTACTTC. Its protein product is CASSLEQGARIETQYF.

CDR3 sequence reads: CASSELRDSRQGYEQYF. In DNA form, the CDR3 reads TGTGCCAGCAGTGAATTACGGGACTCCCGGCAGGGGTACGAGCAGTACTTC. The rearrangement joins TRBV25-1 to TRBJ2-7; D possibly uses TRBD1 or TRBD2 (6 bases each). The CDR3 loop spans 17 amino acids. Germline V gene lookup returns CDR1 MGHDK and CDR2 SYGVNS. V was trimmed by 1 base and J by 4 bases, leaving 20 bases between them.

This chain joins TRBV9 and TRBJ1-2, with 7 bases fitting TRBD1. V lost 1 base, J lost 6 bases, and 12 bases stayed unmatched. The CDR3 runs to 16 residues. Germline-derived CDR1 and CDR2 are SGDLS and YYNGEE. Written as DNA, the CDR3 is TGTGCCAGCAGCGTATACCCGACAGGGTTAGGGAATGGCTACACCTTC. It is translated as CASSVYPTGLGNGYTF. Together with reference TRBV9 and TRBJ1-2, the CDR3 gives the full variable domain: DSGVTQTPKHLITATGQRVTLRCSPRSGDLSVYWYQQSLDQGLQFLIQYYNGEERAKGNILERFSAQQFPDLHSELNLSSLELGDSALYFCASSVYPTGLGNGYTFGSGTRLTVV.

The rearrangement joins TRBV5-4 to TRBJ2-7; D is unclear. The CDR3 length is 13 residues. In germline, CDR1 is SGHNT, CDR2 YYREEE (reference sequence). Trimming stripped 5 bases from V and 6 bases from J, with 15 bases between. The CDR3 DNA reads as TGTGCCAGCAGACCTATTACGGGTGGCGAGCAGTACTTC. Translation gives CASRPITGGEQYF.

This clone has only a few counts. The chain is built from TRBV19 and TRBJ1-2; D not certain. The germline gives CDR1 LNHDA, CDR2 SQIVND (reference sequence). Trimming cost V 3 bases and J 6 bases, with 5 bases left between them. The CDR3 has 11 residues. The CDR3 region has the DNA TGTGCCAGTAGTATTCGACATGGCTACACCTTC. Protein: CASSIRHGYTF.

The J gene is TRBJ1-4, the V gene TRBV9; TRBD1 is a possible D gene (6 bases). Germline CDR1 is SGDLS and CDR2 is YYNGEE. The V gene lost 3 bases and the J gene lost 8 bases, with 14 bases spanning the gap. The CDR3 is 14 amino acids. CDR3 region: CASSALDRFEKLFF. The CDR3 bases are TGTGCCAGCAGCGCCCTCGACAGGTTCGAAAAACTGTTTTTT.

The chain joins TRBV4-2 to TRBJ1-1; D is uncertain. The CDR3 has 13 amino acids. Per germline, CDR1 LGHNA and CDR2 YNFKEQ. Trimming removed 2 bases at V and 7 bases at J, with 11 bases between. CDR3 sequence (DNA): TGTGCCAGCAGCCAAATACTAAAAGGTGAAGCTTTCTTT. Translating it yields CASSQILKGEAFF.

The chain employs TRBV5-1 and TRBJ2-1; 10 bases map to TRBD2. V trimming: 0 bases; J trimming: 9 bases; junction bases outside the gene matches: 9. Germline lookup yields CDR1 SGHRS and CDR2 YFSETQ. The CDR3 is 16 amino acids. This CDR3 is CASSLAGTSDWGEQFF. CDR3 bases: TGCGCCAGCAGCTTGGCCGGGACTAGCGATTGGGGTGAGCAGTTCTTC.